This T cell receptor beta chain was retrieved from a study of cytomegalovirus exposure and HLA in healthy donors (dated by TCRdb to the late 2010s). Some background on the complete study: In an earlier analysis of roughly 590 of the donors, 276 Gb of sequence data and approximately 100 million unique TCR beta sequences from approximately 180 million T cells were reported. Approximately 300 gigabases of sequencing data and roughly 80 million unique TCR sequences made up an early release that covered fewer than 650 HLA-typed donors. Of the roughly 400 genotyped donors, approximately 83% fell in the genetic ancestry cluster associated with self-reported Caucasian donors. The study was designed to test whether signatures of past pathogen exposure could be identified by cataloging public T cell receptors. Using immunosequencing, the study profiled T cell repertoires from 666 subjects and related those repertoires to cytomegalovirus serostatus. A separate validation cohort of roughly 130 different subjects was used in addition to the 666-subject first cohort. High-throughput TCR immunosequencing, statistical association of individual TCRs with disease status, and machine learning were combined to predict cytomegalovirus infection status. A later analysis re-analyzed previously published TCR beta repertoires from 660 or so donors and added high-resolution HLA genotyping to study TCR occurrence patterns. In the later analysis, no new phenotypic data were used to find candidate immune exposures; instead, reliance was placed on TCR beta sequences and their occurrence across donors. An earlier analysis of about 620 of the donors applied high-throughput TCR beta sequencing to assess whether each TCR beta V gene segment acted as functional or pseudogenic. Donor age, sex, ethnicity and CMV serostatus were compiled alongside the repertoire data. A later genetic analysis used genome-wide SNP genotypes for about 60% of the roughly 700 donors, treating that subset as a discovery cohort. Every repertoire in the discovery cohort had been generated on one and the same sequencing platform. HLA typing included class I and class II loci at four-digit resolution. Typing coverage varied by locus: roughly 629-640 donors for A, B, C, DRB1 and DQB1; roughly 520 for DQA1; over 600 for DPA1; fewer than 480 for DPB1. Roughly 5 DR-DQ haplotypes were handled as single units for association and clustering, since linkage in the cohort was strong. Among roughly 400 genotyped donors of the cohort, an average of about 240,000 unique TCR beta nucleotide sequences were sequenced per donor, around a sixth of them non-productive. What the research found in general, with its limitations: An association between a missense DCLRE1C variant and V-gene and J-gene trimming of TCR beta chains was found in a later genetic analysis and replicated in an independent cohort. Compared with the 666-donor mean, donors in an Asian-associated ancestry cluster had fewer N-insertions in productive TCRs, according to a later genetic analysis. A later analysis reported that several top co-occurrence clusters appeared linked to parvovirus B19, influenza, CMV and Epstein-Barr virus. Broadly in line with IMGT annotations, most TCR beta V segments showed up in productive rearrangements about 87% or about 30% of the time in an earlier analysis of under 700 of the donors. Compared with equally common non-associated chains, HLA-associated TCR beta chains in a later analysis were more clonally expanded and had lower generation probabilities. CMV serostatus was the only immune exposure information available for the cohort. The classifier was reported to diagnose cytomegalovirus status with high specificity and sensitivity in both the original and validation cohorts. Because HLA typing was unavailable for some donors at each locus, only the typed subset was used in association tests. Some 15 rarely observed V segments, including chromosome 9 orphons, were excluded from the earlier analysis of several hundred of the donors because counts were too low. In a later analysis, TCR association rates were found to vary across HLA loci, with the most associated TCRs seen for DRB1 alleles and the fewest for HLA-C alleles. The presence/absence analyses assumed that sequencing depth was roughly uniform across donors, and that assumption may not be true. The authors suggested that the approach could potentially be generalized to other disease states and immunological phenotypes. Linkage disequilibrium might explain the correlated functional status among segregating V segments, but an unknown experimental factor could not be excluded. According to a later analysis, most CMV-associated TCR beta chains appeared to be HLA-restricted, and the HLA associations seemed to be driven largely by CMV exposure. A further reported finding was that TCR beta sequences accurately predicted the HLA-A and HLA-B alleles for most subjects in the first cohort. When HLA alleles, especially DR and DQ, strongly co-occurred, attributing TCR associations to individual alleles was difficult. A total of fewer than 200 TCR beta chains were listed by the study as associated with cytomegalovirus. Some IMGT-functional V segments, including TRBV6-2 and TRBV6-3, could not be distinguished by the 87-base-pair reads and were therefore excluded. The cohort was sequenced for TCR beta chains only, and without alpha or paired-chain data the features that could be detected were limited. A group of highly shared sequence variants was considered likely to be a technical artifact of the sequencing pipeline. At a false discovery rate of 0.05, a later analysis linked 16,951 TCR beta sequences to specific HLA alleles. A few of the identified cytomegalovirus-associated TCR beta chains were confirmed in vitro to be specific for cytomegalovirus antigens. Across donors, most TCR sequences were observed very rarely, whereas some public TCRs were present in many individuals.

Concerning this clone: There is no known antigen for this receptor. Nothing much larger sits one base from this clone, and base qualities are not available.

Libraries were prepared through the immunoSEQ multiplex PCR assay. A mixture of 60 forward primers for TCR Vbeta segments and 13 reverse primers for TCR Jbeta segments was used in the multiplex PCR. Amplification of the CDR3 region of rearranged TCR beta genes was performed with a multiplex PCR assay on genomic DNA. Amplified TCR beta libraries were sequenced as 87-base-pair reads on the Illumina HiSeq System. From the authors' description of their analysis: Across the 670 or so repertoires, a later analysis counted roughly 84 million unique TCR beta chains, some 11 million of which were shared by at least two donors. Raw reads were error-corrected and collapsed into unique sequences by a nearest-neighbor algorithm in which closely related sequences were merged to remove PCR and sequencing errors. To assign V, D and J gene segments, CDR3 sequences were aligned to IMGT reference sequences. For a sequence to be retained, a match of at least six nucleotides to both a V gene segment and a J gene segment was required. A rearrangement counted as productive if the CDR3 had no stop codons and remained in frame with V and J, and every other rearrangement counted as non-productive. Following IMGT convention, CDR3 was defined as the stretch from the second conserved V-encoded cysteine to the conserved J-encoded phenylalanine. The earlier analysis of 450 to 750 of the donors excluded any sequence lacking an unambiguous match to a single V gene segment. An earlier analysis of 587 of the donors called V segments functional above 56.7% productive rearrangements and segregating when the between-donor standard deviation exceeded 5%. A statistical classification framework was built for diagnosing cytomegalovirus status from the catalog of TCR beta chain sequences. A later analysis assigned V and J genes by comparing TCR nucleotide sequences with IMGT/GENE-DB human TR gene sequences. In a later analysis, CDR3 sequences and most-parsimonious VDJ recombination scenarios were assigned using the TCRdist pipeline. In a later analysis, every TCR beta chain was defined by the combination of its CDR3 amino acid sequence and its V-gene family, and reads without a unique V-gene family were dropped. In a later analysis, fewer than 650 highly shared, low-generation-probability nucleotide sequences were removed to address suspected cross-contamination and a sequencing artifact. For each public chain, a later analysis derived a clonal expansion index from normalized ranks of inferred template counts within each repertoire. In a later analysis, generation probabilities were computed with a VDJ recombination model fitted to out-of-frame rearrangements, and the resulting probabilities were checked against IGoR. In a later analysis, TCR-TCR, TCR-HLA and TCR-CMV co-occurrence was scored with hypergeometric tests, and a repertoire-size bias correction was applied to TCR pairs. A later analysis estimated false discovery rates by permuting HLA or CMV assignments 20 times. A later analysis grouped co-occurring TCRs with DBSCAN, adding TCRdist sequence similarity when clustering within HLA-allele-positive subsets. Co-occurrence clustering excluded repertoires with fewer than 30,000 or more than 120,000 public chains, plus five with anomalous nucleotide sharing. TCRdb provides this immuneACCESS table in a form limited to in-frame rearrangements. Some clones are lacking; in checked studies, under half of them reflect an unresolved V gene, and why the rest are absent is not known. The DNA gave D and trimming, while V, J and clone size come from that table. Across this sample there are over 75,000 clones, with around nine tenths seen only once. Around a tenth of the sample lies in the top ten.

The germline V gene encodes CDR1 MGHDK and CDR2 SYGVNS. The junction shows trimming of 3 bases on V and 3 bases on J, and the gene matches do not reach 4 bases of it. Its CDR3 holds 15 amino acids, cysteine through phenylalanine. Only the CDR3 portion is preserved as DNA: 45 bases, with reading frame beginning at the first base. In total, about 650 healthy bone marrow donors made up the cohort. At the time of sampling, every cohort member was nominally healthy, though immune exposures that went unrecorded were likely present. The donor was CMV seropositive and belonged to the group of 250 to 300 seropositive cohort members. A peripheral blood sample was provided by each donor, and peripheral blood mononuclear cells were used for TCR beta sequencing. The Qiagen DNeasy Blood Extraction Kit was used to extract genomic DNA from the blood cell samples.

Sequencing was carried out using PBMCs. The receptor was isolated from a man aged 25-45 years in good health and CMV-seropositive. The chain employs TRBV25-1 and TRBJ2-1; 8 central bases correspond to TRBD2. The nucleotides read TGTGCCAGCAGTGAGGGACTAGACCTCTACAATGAGCAGTTCTTC. It codes for CASSEGLDLYNEQFF.